This T cell receptor beta chain was obtained from a study of blood T cell repertoires in COVID-19. About the research overall: The United States, Italy and Spain provided the acute and convalescent COVID-19 samples. Sources were T cells, B-cell-depleted T cells, or PBMCs; the material itself was cDNA or gDNA.

A few counts support this clone. V was trimmed by 3 bases and J by 2 bases, leaving 8 bases between them. This CDR3 region has 14 residues. Germline V gives CDR1 MDHEN, CDR2 SYDVKM. In the original processing: How many nucleated cells were present was estimated from reference gene primer amplification. Method: immunoSEQ multiplex PCR; TCRdb's copy keeps in-frame clones and lacks some. Clonal size and the V and J genes are those of that table, whereas D and trimming came from the DNA. Among 140,000 or so clones listed, approximately 80% were seen once. This sequence originates from a woman in her sixties with acute or convalescent COVID-19. Sequencing used peripheral blood. The chain carries TRBV28 and TRBJ1-3; D possibly corresponds to TRBD1 (5 bases). As DNA, the CDR3 is TGTGCCAGCAGTTTCGTGACAGCTGGAAACACCATATATTTT. Encoded protein: CASSFVTAGNTIYF.